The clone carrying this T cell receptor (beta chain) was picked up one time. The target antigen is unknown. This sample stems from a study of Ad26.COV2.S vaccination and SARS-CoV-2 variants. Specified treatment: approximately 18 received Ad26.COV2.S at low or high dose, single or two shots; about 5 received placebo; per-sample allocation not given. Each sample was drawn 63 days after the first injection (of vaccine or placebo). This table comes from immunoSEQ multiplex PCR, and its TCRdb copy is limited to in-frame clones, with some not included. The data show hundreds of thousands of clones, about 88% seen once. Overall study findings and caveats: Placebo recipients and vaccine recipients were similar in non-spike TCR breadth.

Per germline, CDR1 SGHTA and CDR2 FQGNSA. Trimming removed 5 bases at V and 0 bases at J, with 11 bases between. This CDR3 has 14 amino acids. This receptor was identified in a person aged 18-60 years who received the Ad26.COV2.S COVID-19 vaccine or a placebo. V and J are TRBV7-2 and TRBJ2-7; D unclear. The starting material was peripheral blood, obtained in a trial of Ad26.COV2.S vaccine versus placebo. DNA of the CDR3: TGTGCCAGCAGCCCTGCCTTTGTCTCCTACGAGCAGTACTTC. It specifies CASSPAFVSYEQYF.